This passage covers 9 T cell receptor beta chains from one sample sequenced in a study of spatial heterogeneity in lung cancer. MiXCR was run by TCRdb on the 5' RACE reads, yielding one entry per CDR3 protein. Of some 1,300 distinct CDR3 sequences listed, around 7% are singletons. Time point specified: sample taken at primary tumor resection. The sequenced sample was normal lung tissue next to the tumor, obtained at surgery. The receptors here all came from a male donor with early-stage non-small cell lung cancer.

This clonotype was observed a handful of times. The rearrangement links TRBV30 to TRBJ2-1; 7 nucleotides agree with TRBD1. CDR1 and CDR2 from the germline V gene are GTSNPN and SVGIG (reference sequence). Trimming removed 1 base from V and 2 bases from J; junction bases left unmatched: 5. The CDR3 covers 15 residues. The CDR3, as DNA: TGTGCCTGGAGTGCCTGGGACAGAACCTACAATGAGCAGTTCTTC. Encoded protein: CAWSAWDRTYNEQFF.

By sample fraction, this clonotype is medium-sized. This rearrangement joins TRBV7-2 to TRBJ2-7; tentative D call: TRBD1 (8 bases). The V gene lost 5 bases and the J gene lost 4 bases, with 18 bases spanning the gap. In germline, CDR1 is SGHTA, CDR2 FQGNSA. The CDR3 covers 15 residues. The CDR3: CASSTNKQGGYEQYF. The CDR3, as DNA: TGTGCCAGCAGCACCAACAAACAGGGGGGGTACGAGCAGTACTTC.

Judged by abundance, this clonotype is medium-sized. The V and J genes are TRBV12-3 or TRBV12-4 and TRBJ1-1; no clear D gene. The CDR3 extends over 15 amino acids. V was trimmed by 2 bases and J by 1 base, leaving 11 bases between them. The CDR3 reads CASSLRSTGNTEAFF. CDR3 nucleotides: TGTGCCAGCAGTTTAAGAAGTACGGGGAACACTGAAGCTTTCTTT.

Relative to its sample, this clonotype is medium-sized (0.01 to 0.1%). The CDR3 DNA follows: TGCAGCGTTGAGAACGGTTTTAACACTGAAGCTTTCTTT. As protein: CSVENGFNTEAFF. V usage is TRBV29-1 and J usage is TRBJ1-1; unclear D gene. The CDR3 contains 13 residues. V was shortened by 3 bases and J by 2 bases, with 10 bases between the two germline ends. Germline CDR1 SQVTM, CDR2 ANQGSEA.

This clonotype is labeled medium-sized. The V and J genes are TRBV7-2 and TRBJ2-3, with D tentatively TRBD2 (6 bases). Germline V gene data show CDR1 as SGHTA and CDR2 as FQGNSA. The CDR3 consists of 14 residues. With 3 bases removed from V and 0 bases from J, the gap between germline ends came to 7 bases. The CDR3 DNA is TGTGCCAGCAGCTTCGGGACTAGCACAGATACGCAGTATTTT. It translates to CASSFGTSTDTQYF.

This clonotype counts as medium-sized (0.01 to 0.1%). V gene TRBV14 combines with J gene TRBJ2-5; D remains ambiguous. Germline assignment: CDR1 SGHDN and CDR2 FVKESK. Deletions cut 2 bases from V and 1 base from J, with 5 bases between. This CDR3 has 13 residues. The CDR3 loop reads CASSQNSQETQYF. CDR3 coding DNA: TGTGCCAGCAGCCAAAACAGCCAAGAGACCCAGTACTTC.

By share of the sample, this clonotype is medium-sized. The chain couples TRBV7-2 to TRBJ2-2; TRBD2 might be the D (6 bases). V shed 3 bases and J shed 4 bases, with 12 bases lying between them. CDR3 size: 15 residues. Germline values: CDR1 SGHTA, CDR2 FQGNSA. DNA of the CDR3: TGTGCCAGCAGCTTCGGCGGGGTAGCCACCGGGGAGCTGTTTTTT. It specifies CASSFGGVATGELFF.

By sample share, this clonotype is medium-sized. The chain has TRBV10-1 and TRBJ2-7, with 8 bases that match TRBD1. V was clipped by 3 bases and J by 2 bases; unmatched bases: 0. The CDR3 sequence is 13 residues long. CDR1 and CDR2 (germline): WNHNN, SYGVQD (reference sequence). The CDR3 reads CASSEQGAYEQYF. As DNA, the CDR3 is TGCGCCAGCAGTGAACAGGGGGCCTACGAGCAGTACTTC.

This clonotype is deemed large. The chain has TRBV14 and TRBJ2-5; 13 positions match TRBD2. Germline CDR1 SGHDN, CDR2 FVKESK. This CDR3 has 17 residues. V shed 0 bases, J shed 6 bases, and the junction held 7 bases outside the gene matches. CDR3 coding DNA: TGTGCCAGCAGCCAAGAACGCGGACTAGCGGGAGTCAAGACCCAGTACTTC. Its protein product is CASSQERGLAGVKTQYF.